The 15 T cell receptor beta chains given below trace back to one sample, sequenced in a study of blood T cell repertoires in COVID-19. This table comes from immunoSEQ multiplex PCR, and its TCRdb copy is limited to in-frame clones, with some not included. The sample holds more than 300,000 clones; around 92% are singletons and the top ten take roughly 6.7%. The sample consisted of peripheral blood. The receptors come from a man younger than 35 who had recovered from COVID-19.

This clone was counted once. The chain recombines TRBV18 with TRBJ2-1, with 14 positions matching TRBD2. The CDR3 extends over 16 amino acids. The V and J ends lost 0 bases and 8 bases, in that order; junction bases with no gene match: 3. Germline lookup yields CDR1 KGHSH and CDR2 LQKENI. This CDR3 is CASSPPPGLAGDEQFF. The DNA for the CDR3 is TGTGCCAGCTCACCACCTCCGGGACTAGCGGGAGATGAGCAGTTCTTC.

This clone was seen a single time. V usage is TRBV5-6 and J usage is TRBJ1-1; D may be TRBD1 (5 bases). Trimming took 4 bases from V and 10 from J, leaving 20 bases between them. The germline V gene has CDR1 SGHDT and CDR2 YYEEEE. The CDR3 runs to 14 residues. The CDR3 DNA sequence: TGTGCCAGCAGCCCACGCGTTCAGGGCCGTGGAGCTTTCTTT. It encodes CASSPRVQGRGAFF.

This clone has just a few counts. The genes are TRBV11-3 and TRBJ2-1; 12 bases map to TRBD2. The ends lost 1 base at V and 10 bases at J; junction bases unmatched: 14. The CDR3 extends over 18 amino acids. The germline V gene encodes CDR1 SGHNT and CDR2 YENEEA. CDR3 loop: CASSLVAGASGGAQEQFF. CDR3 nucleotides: TGTGCCAGCAGCTTAGTAGCCGGGGCTAGCGGGGGGGCCCAAGAGCAGTTCTTC.

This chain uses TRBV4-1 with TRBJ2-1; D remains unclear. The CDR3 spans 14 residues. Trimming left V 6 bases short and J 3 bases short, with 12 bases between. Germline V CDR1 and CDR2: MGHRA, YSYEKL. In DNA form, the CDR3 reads TGCGCCAGCAGTCGGCAGGATCGCTACAATGAGCAGTTCTTC. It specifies CASSRQDRYNEQFF.

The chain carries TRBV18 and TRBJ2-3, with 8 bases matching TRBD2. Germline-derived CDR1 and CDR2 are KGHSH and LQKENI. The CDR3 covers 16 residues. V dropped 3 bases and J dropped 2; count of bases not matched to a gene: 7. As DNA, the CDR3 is TGTGCCAGCTCACCTTTAGCGGGAACGGTCACAGATACGCAGTATTTT. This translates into CASSPLAGTVTDTQYF.

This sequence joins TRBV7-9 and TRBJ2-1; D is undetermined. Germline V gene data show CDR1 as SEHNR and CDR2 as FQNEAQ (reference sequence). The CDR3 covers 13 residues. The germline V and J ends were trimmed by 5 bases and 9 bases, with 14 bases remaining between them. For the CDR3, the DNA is TGTGCCAGCAGCCCGGCGGTTTCTAGTGAGCAGTTCTTC. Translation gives CASSPAVSSEQFF.

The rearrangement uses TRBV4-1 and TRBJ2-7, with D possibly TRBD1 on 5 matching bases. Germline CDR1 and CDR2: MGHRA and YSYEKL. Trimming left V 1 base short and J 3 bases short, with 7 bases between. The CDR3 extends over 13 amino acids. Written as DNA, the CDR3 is TGCGCCAGCAGCCAAGCGACAGACTACGAGCAGTACTTC. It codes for CASSQATDYEQYF.

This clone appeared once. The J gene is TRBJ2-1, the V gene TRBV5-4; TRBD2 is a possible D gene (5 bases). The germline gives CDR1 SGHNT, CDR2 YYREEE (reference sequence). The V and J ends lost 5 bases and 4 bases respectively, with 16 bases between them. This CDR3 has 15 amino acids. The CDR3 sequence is CASRPDGDSYNEQFF. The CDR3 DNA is TGTGCCAGCAGACCCGACGGGGATTCATACAATGAGCAGTTCTTC. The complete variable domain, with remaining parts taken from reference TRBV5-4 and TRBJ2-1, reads ETGVTQSPTHLIKTRGQQVTLRCSSQSGHNTVSWYQQALGQGPQFIFQYYREEENGRGNFPPRFSGLQFPNYSSELNVNALELDDSALYLCASRPDGDSYNEQFFGPGTRLTVL.

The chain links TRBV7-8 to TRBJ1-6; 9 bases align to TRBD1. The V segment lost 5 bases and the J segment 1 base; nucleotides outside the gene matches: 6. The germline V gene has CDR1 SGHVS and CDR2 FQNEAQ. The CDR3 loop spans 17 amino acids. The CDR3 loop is CASSQGQGQSYNSPLHF. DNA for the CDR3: TGTGCCAGCAGCCAGGGACAGGGTCAGTCCTATAATTCACCCCTCCACTTT.

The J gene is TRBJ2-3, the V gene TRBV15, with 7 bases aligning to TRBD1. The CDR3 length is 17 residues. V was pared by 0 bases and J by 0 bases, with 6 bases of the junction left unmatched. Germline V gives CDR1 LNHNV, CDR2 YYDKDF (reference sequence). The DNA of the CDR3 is TGTGCCACCAGCAGAGATTATAAGGGGGCGAGCACAGATACGCAGTATTTT. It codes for CATSRDYKGASTDTQYF. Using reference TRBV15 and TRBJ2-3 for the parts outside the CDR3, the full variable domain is DAMVIQNPRYQVTQFGKPVTLSCSQTLNHNVMYWYQQKSSQAPKLLFHYYDKDFNNEADTPDNFQSRRPNTSFCFLDIRSPGLGDTAMYLCATSRDYKGASTDTQYFGPGTRLTVL.

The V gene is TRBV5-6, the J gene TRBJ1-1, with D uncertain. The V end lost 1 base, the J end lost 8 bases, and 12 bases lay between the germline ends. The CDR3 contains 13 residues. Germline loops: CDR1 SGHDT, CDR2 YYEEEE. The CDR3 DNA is TGTGCCAGCAGCTTGTTTACACCTCCGGAAGCTTTCTTT. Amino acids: CASSLFTPPEAFF.

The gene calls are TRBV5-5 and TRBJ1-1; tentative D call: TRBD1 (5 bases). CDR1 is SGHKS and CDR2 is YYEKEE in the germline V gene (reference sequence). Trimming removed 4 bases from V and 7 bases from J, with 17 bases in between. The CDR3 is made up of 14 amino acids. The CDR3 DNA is TGTGCCAGCAGCCCCATGGGAGGGGTAGATGAAGCTTTCTTT. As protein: CASSPMGGVDEAFF.

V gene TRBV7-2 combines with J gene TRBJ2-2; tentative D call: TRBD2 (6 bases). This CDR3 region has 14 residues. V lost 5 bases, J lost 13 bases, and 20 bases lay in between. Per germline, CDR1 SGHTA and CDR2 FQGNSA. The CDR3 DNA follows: TGTGCCAGCAGCCCTCGGGGGATGAGGGTCGGGCTGTTTTTT. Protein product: CASSPRGMRVGLFF. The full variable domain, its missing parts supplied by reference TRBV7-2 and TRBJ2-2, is GAGVSQSPSNKVTEKGKDVELRCDPISGHTALYWYRQSLGQGLEFLIYFQGNSAPDKSGLPSDRFSAERTGGSVSTLTIQRTQQEDSAVYLCASSPRGMRVGLFFGEGSRLTVL.

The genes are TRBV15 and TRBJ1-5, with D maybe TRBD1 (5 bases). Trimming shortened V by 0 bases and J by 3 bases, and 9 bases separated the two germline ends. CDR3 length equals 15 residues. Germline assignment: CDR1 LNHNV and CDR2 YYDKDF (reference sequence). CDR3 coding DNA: TGTGCCACCAGCAGAGATAGGGGATTCAATCAGCCCCAGCATTTT. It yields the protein CATSRDRGFNQPQHF.

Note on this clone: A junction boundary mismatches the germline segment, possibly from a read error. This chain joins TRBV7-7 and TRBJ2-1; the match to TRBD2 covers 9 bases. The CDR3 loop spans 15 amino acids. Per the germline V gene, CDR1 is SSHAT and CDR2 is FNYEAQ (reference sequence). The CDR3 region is CASSLGGGAGNEQFF. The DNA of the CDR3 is TGTGCTAGCAGCTTAGGCGGGGGGGCGGGAAATGAGCAGTTCTTC.